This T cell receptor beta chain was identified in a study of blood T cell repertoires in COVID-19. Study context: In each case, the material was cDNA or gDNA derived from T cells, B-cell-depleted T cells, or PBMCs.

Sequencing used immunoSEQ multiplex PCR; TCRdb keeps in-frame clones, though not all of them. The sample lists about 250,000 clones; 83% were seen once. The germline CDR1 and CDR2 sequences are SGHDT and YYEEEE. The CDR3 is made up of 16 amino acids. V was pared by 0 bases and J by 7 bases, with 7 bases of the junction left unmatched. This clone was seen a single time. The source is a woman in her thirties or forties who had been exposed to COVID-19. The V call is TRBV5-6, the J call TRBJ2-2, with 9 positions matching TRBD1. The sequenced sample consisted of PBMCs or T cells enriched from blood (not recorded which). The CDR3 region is CASSLVGQGSIGELFF. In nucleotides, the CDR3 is TGTGCCAGCAGCTTGGTGGGACAGGGTTCAATCGGGGAGCTGTTTTTT.